These T cell receptor beta chains were read from a single sample in a study of shared T cell receptors in the human thymus. Some clones are missing from TCRdb's copy, which holds only in-frame ones; the method was immunoSEQ multiplex PCR. The table records 700,000 to 750,000 clones, approximately 83% of them present only once. A further study also used this sample, focusing on human thymus T cells.

The sample comprised thymocytes. The receptor source for this set is a girl in the first two years of life with a congenital heart defect. Both conserved end residues are part of each CDR3. The order of the fields is clone size, V gene, D gene, J gene, CDR3 protein, CDR3 DNA. D genes are given only for firm matches. Some rows mark clone size as missing; the rest say once, few, many or name a class of expanded clone.

-	TRBV5-8	-	TRBJ2-7	CAVYTGFYEQYF	TGTGCCGTCTATACAGGGTTCTACGAGCAGTACTTC
-	TRBV7-9	-	TRBJ2-2	CASSLQGWTGELFF	TGTGCCAGCAGCTTACAGGGTTGGACCGGGGAGCTGTTTTTT
-	TRBV14	TRBD1	TRBJ2-4	CASSPGQGGAKNIQYF	TGTGCCAGCAGCCCGGGACAGGGGGGGGCCAAAAACATTCAGTACTTC
-	TRBV7-2	-	TRBJ2-5	CASSYSRAVLREETQYF	TGTGCCAGCAGCTACTCTCGGGCGGTTCTGCGGGAAGAGACCCAGTACTTC
-	TRBV7-7	TRBD2	TRBJ2-7	CASSDHQTSGGPPYEQYF	TGTGCTAGCAGCGATCACCAGACTAGCGGGGGGCCCCCCTACGAGCAGTACTTC
few	TRBV7-2	-	TRBJ1-2	CASSLAGRNNYGYTF	TGTGCCAGCAGCTTAGCGGGGCGGAATAACTATGGCTACACCTTC
once	TRBV2	-	TRBJ2-7	CASASRGGEQYF	TGTGCCAGCGCTTCCAGGGGCGGCGAGCAGTACTTC
few	TRBV12-5	-	TRBJ2-7	CASGLVNGDLLYEQYF	TGTGCTAGTGGTTTGGTAAATGGGGACTTGTTATACGAGCAGTACTTC
-	TRBV7-2	TRBD2	TRBJ2-1	CASSPSGLAGRYNEQFF	TGTGCCAGCAGCCCCTCCGGACTAGCGGGGCGTTACAATGAGCAGTTCTTC
-	TRBV27	TRBD1	TRBJ2-7	CASSIGTGGFNEQYF	TGTGCCAGCAGTATCGGGACAGGGGGTTTCAACGAGCAGTACTTC
-	TRBV29-1	TRBD2	TRBJ2-3	CSGFPAGGPRAPDTQYF	TGCAGCGGCTTTCCAGCGGGGGGGCCACGGGCCCCAGATACGCAGTATTTT
-	TRBV7-9	-	TRBJ1-2	CASSLARPGHDYGYTF	TGTGCCAGCAGCTTAGCGCGGCCGGGACACGACTATGGCTACACCTTC
few	TRBV2	-	TRBJ1-1	CASILPGFTPGLNTEAFF	TGTGCCAGCATCCTTCCAGGGTTCACCCCTGGGTTGAACACTGAAGCTTTCTTT